A single sample is the source of the 4 T cell receptor beta chains below, sequenced in a study of technical replicates of blood from a few donors. Profiled with immunoSEQ multiplex PCR; TCRdb holds only in-frame clones, not every one. The profile covers under 85,000 clones, with about 86% appearing a single time and more than 5% taken by the ten largest. Sample: PBMCs. The receptors here all came from a human donor in good health. Some clones in this sample may be carry-over from other donors' samples.

This clone was seen a few times. The chain is built from TRBV7-2 and TRBJ1-2, with TRBD1 matching over 9 bases. Germline-derived CDR1 and CDR2 are SGHTA and FQGNSA. CDR3 size: 15 residues. V shed 1 base, J shed 4 bases, and the junction held 4 bases outside the gene matches. The CDR3 is CASSLGQGVFYGYTF. CDR3 DNA sequence: TGTGCCAGCAGCTTAGGACAGGGGGTATTCTATGGCTACACCTTC.

The count of this clone is one. The chain uses TRBV30 and TRBJ1-2, with D hard to call. Germline lookup yields CDR1 GTSNPN and CDR2 SVGIG (reference sequence). The CDR3 totals 12 residues. The V end was cut by 2 bases, the J end by 6 bases, with 10 bases between. The chain's CDR3 is CAWSYSVDGYTF. In DNA, the CDR3 is TGTGCCTGGAGTTATTCGGTCGATGGCTACACCTTC.

This clone occurred a few times. The chain carries TRBV2 and TRBJ1-5; 9 nucleotides line up with TRBD1. With V trimmed by 4 bases and J by 10 bases, 11 bases remained unmatched. The germline gives CDR1 SNHLY, CDR2 FYNNEI. This CDR3 has 15 residues. In DNA, the CDR3 is TGTGCCAGCAGTGGGCGCGGGACAGGGTATAATCCCCAGCATTTT. It yields the protein CASSGRGTGYNPQHF.

The rearrangement uses TRBV18 and TRBJ1-1, with 7 bases lining up with TRBD1. The CDR3 has 14 amino acids. Trimming removed 6 bases from V and 4 bases from J; junction bases left unmatched: 8. CDR1 is KGHSH and CDR2 is LQKENI in the germline V gene. CDR3 sequence (DNA): TGTGCCAGCTCGTTAGGGGGCGAGGGCACTGAAGCTTTCTTT. This sequence encodes CASSLGGEGTEAFF.